The entry below describes one T cell receptor beta chain. What it binds is unknown. V lost 0 bases to trimming and J lost 8 bases, with 15 bases between them. Germline-derived CDR1 and CDR2 are SGHRS and YFSETQ. The CDR3 contains 15 residues. The sample comes from a study of T cell repertoires in cytomegalovirus infection. Study-level background: As its CMV epitopes, the study selected recently identified HLA-C-restricted and well-studied HLA-B-restricted targets. Findings of the study overall: Cumulated frequencies of public TCR beta families served to identify carriers of CMV plus the relevant HLA.

TCRdb re-derived calls from the reads in MiXCR, one entry per CDR3 protein. The sample lists about 110,000 distinct CDR3 sequences; roughly 30% were seen once. The chain links TRBV5-1 to TRBJ2-1; D is perhaps TRBD2 (6 bases). This TCR was sampled from a human donor in good health (CMV status not recorded). Some clones in this sample may be carry-over from other donors' samples. This sample comprised CD8+ T cells from cultured PBMCs, obtained from culture after CMV antigen stimulation. As DNA, the CDR3 is TGCGCCAGCAGCTTGGTGGTCAGGAGGGAGGATGAGCAGTTCTTC. Protein sequence: CASSLVVRREDEQFF. The complete variable domain, with remaining parts taken from reference TRBV5-1 and TRBJ2-1, reads KAGVTQTPRYLIKTRGQQVTLSCSPISGHRSVSWYQQTPGQGLQFLFEYFSETQRNKGNFPGRFSGRQFSNSRSEMNVSTLELGDSALYLCASSLVVRREDEQFFGPGTRLTVL.